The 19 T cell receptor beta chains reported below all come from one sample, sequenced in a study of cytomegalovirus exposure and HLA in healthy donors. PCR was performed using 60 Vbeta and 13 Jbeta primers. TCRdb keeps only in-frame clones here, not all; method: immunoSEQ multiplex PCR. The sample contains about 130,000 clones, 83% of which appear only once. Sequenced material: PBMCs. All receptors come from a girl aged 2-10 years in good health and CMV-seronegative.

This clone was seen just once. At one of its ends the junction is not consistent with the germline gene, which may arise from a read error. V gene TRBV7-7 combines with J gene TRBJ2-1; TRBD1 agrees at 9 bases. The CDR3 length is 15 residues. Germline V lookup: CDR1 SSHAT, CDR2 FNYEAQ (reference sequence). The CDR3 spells CASSSSGTGIGEQFF. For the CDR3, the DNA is TGTGCTAGCAGCTCCTCCGGGACAGGGATAGGTGAGCAGTTCTTC.

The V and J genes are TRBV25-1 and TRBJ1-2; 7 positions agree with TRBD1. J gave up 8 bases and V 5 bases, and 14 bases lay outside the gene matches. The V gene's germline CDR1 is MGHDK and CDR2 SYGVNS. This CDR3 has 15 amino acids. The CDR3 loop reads CASSILSGTEDGYTF. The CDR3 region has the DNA TGTGCCAGCAGTATCCTTTCCGGGACAGAGGACGGCTACACCTTC.

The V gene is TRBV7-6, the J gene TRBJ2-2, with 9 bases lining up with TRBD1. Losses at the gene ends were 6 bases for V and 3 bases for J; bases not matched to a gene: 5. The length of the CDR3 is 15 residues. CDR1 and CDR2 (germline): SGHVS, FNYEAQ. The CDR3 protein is CASRRRTGDTGELFF. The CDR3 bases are TGTGCCAGCAGAAGGAGGACAGGGGACACCGGGGAGCTGTTTTTT.

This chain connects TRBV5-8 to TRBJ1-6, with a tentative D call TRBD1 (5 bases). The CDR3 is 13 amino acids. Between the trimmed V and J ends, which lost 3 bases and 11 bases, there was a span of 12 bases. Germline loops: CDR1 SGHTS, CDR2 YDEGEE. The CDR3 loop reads CASSSTGGPPLHF. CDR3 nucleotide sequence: TGTGCCAGCAGCTCGACGGGGGGTCCACCCCTCCACTTT.

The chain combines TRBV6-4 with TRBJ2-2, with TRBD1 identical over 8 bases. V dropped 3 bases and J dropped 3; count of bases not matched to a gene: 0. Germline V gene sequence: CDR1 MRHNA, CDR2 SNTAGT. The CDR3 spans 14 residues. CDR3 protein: CASSETGDTGELFF. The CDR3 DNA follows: TGTGCCAGCAGTGAGACAGGGGACACCGGGGAGCTGTTTTTT.

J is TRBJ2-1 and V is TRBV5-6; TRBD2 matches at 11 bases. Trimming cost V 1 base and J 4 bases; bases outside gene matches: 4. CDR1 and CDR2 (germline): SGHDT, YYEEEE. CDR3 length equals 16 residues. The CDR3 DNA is TGTGCCAGCAGCTTGTTTGGGACTAGCGGATACAATGAGCAGTTCTTC. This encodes CASSLFGTSGYNEQFF.

CDR3 nucleotides: TGTGCCAGTAGTATAGGAGCGGGGGTCACAGATACGCAGTATTTT. Translation gives CASSIGAGVTDTQYF. This chain connects TRBV19 to TRBJ2-3; TRBD2 matches 8 bases. Germline values: CDR1 LNHDA, CDR2 SQIVND (reference sequence). The CDR3 has 15 amino acids. The V segment lost 1 base and the J segment 2 bases; nucleotides outside the gene matches: 2.

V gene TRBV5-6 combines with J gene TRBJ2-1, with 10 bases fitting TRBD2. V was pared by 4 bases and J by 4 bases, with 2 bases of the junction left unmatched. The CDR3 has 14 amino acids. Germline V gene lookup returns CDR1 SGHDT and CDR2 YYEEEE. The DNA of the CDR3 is TGTGCCAGCAGCCCGGGACTAGCGTACAATGAGCAGTTCTTC. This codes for CASSPGLAYNEQFF.

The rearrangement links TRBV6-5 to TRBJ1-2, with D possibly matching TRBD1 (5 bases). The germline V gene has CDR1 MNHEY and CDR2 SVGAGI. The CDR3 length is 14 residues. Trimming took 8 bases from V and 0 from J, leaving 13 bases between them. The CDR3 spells CASAPGSSNYGYTF. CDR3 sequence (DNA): TGTGCCAGCGCACCAGGGTCCTCTAACTATGGCTACACCTTC.

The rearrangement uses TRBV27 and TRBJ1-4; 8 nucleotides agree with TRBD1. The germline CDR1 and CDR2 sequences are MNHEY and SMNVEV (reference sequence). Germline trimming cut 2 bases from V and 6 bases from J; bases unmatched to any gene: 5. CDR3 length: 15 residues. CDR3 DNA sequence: TGTGCCAGCAGTTTACTGGCAGGGGGCGATGAAAAACTGTTTTTT. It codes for CASSLLAGGDEKLFF.

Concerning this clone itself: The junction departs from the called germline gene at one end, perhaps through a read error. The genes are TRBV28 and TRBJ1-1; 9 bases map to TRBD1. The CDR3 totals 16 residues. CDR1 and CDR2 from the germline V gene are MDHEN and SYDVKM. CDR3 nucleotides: TGTGCCAGCAGTTTTTTTGGGACAGGGCTGAACGCTGAAGCTTTCTTT. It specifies CASSFFGTGLNAEAFF.

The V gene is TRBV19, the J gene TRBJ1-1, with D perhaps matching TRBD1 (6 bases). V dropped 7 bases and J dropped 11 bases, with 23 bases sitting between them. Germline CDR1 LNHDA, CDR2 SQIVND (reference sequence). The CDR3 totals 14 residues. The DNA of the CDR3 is TGTGCCAGTACCCCGGGACACCTATCCAATGGGGCTTTCTTT. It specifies CASTPGHLSNGAFF.

The CDR3 region has the DNA TGTGCCAGCAGTTTCAGGGATCGTGGGGCCAACGTCCTGACTTTC. Translation: CASSFRDRGANVLTF. This chain links TRBV2 with TRBJ2-6, with D possibly being TRBD1 (5 bases). The CDR3 consists of 15 residues. CDR1 and CDR2 (germline): SNHLY, FYNNEI. Trimming stripped 5 bases from V and 3 bases from J, with 11 bases between.

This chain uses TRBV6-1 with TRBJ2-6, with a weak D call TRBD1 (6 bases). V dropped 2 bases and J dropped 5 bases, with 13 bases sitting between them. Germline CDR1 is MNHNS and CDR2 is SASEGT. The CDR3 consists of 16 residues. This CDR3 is CASSEWDTSWANVLTF. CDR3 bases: TGTGCCAGCAGTGAATGGGACACCTCCTGGGCCAACGTCCTGACTTTC.

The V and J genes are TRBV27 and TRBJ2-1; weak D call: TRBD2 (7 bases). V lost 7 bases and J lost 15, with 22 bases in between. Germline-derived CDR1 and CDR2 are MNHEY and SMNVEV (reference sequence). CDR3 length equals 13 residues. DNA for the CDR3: TGTGCCAGCAATACCCTCAGGGGAGGGAGGAGGTTCTTC. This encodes CASNTLRGGRRFF.

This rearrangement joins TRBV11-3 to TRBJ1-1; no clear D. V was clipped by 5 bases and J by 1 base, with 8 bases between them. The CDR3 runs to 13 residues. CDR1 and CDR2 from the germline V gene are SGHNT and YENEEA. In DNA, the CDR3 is TGTGCCAGCAGCCCAGGAAGGAACACTGAAGCTTTCTTT. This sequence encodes CASSPGRNTEAFF.

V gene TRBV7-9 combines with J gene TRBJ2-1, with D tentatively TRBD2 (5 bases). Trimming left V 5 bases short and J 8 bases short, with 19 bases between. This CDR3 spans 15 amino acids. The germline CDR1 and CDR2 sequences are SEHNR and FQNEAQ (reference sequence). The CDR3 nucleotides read TGTGCCAGCAGCCCAATCGATGACGGGGAGCATGAGCAGTTCTTC. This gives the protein CASSPIDDGEHEQFF.

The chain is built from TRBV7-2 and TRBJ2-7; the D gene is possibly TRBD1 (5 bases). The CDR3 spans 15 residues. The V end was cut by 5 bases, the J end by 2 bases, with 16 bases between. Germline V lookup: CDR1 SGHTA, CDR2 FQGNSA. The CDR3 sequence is CASSPSMADTYEQYF. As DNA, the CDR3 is TGTGCCAGCAGCCCCAGTATGGCGGACACCTACGAGCAGTACTTC.

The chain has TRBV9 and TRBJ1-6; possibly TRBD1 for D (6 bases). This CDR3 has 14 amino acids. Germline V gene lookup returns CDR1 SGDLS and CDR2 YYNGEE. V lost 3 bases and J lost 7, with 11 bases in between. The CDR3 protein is CASSEGGENSPLHF. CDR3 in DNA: TGTGCCAGCAGCGAGGGGGGGGAGAATTCACCCCTCCACTTT.